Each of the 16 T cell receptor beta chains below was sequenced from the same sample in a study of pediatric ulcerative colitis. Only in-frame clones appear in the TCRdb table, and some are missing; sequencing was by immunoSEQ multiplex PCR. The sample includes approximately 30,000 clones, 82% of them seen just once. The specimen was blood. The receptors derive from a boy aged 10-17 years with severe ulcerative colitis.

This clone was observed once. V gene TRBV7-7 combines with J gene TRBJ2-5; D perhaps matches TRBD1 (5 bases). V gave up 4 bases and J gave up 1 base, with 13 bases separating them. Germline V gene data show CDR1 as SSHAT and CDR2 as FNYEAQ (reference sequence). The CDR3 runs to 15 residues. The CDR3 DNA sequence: TGTGCCAGCAGCTCGACCACAGGTTCCCAAGAGACCCAGTACTTC. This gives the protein CASSSTTGSQETQYF.

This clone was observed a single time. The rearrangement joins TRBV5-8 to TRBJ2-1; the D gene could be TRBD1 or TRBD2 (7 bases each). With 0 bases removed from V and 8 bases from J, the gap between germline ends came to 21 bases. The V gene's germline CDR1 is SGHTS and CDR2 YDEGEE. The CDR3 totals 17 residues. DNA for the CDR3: TGTGCCAGCAGCTTGGATCTGAGCAGGGGGGGCCGTGATGAGCAGTTCTTC. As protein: CASSLDLSRGGRDEQFF.

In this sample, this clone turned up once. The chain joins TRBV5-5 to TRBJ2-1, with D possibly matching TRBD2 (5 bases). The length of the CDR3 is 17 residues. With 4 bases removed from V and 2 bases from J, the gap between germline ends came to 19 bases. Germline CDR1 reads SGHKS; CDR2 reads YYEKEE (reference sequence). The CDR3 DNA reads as TGTGCCAGCAGCCCCCCGTGGAGGAAGGGAGCCTACAATGAGCAGTTCTTC. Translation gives CASSPPWRKGAYNEQFF.

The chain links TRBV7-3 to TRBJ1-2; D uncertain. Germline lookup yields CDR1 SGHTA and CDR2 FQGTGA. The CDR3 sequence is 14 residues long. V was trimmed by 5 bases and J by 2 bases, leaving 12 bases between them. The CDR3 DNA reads TGTGCCAGCAGCCCCGGGGTCAGAAACTATGGCTACACCTTC. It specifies CASSPGVRNYGYTF.

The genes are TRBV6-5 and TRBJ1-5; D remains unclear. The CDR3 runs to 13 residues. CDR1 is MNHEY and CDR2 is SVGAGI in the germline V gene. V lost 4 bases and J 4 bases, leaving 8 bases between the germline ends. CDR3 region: CASSFYLNQPQHF. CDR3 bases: TGTGCCAGCAGTTTCTATTTAAATCAGCCCCAGCATTTT.

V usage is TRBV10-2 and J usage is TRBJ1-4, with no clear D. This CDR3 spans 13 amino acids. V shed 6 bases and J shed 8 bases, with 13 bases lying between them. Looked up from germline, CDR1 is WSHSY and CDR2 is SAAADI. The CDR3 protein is CASRGPGGEKLFF. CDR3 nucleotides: TGCGCCAGCAGAGGGCCAGGCGGCGAAAAACTGTTTTTT.

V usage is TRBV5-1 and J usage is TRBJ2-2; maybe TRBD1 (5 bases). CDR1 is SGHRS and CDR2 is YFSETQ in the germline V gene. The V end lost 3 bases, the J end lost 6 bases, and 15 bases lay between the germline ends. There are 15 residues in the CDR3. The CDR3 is CASSSRETGSGELFF. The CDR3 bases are TGCGCCAGCAGCTCCAGGGAAACCGGGTCCGGGGAGCTGTTTTTT.

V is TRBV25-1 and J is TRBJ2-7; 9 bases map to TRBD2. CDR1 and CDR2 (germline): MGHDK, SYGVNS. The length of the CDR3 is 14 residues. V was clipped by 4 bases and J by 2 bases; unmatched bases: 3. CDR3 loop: CASSVERGAYEQYF. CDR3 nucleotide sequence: TGTGCCAGCAGTGTAGAGCGGGGGGCCTACGAGCAGTACTTC.

The CDR3 DNA reads TGTGCCAGCAGCTTAGAGGGCGGAGTAGGGTTCTACGAGCAGTACTTC. Encoded protein: CASSLEGGVGFYEQYF. V and J are TRBV7-6 and TRBJ2-7; D not certain. V was pared by 1 base and J by 3 bases, with 16 bases between. CDR1 is SGHVS and CDR2 is FNYEAQ in the germline V gene. The CDR3 sequence is 16 residues long.

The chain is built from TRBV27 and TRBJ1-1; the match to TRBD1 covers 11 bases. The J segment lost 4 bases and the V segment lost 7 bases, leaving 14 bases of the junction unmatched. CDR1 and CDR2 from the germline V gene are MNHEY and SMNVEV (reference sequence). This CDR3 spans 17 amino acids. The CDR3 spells CASTPSRDRGGFTEAFF. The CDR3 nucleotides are TGTGCCAGCACCCCAAGCCGGGACAGGGGGGGATTCACTGAAGCTTTCTTT.

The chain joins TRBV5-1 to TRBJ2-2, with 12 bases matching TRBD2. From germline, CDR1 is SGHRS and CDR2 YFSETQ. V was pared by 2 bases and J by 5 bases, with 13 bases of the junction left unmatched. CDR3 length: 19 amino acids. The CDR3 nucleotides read TGCGCCAGCAGCTTCAAACTCCCTAGCGGGGGGGCGGATACCGGGGAGCTGTTTTTT. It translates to CASSFKLPSGGADTGELFF.

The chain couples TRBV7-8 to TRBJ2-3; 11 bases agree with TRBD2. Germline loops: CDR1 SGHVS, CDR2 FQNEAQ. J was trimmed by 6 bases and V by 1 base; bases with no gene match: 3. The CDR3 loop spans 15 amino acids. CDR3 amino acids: CASSLVAGGQDTQYF. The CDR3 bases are TGTGCCAGCAGCTTAGTAGCGGGGGGGCAGGATACGCAGTATTTT.

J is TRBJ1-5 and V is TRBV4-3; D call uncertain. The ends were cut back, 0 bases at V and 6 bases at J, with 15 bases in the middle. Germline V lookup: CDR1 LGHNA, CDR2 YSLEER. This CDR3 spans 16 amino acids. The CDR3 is CASSQEILGNGQPQHF. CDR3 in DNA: TGCGCCAGCAGCCAAGAAATCTTAGGGAACGGTCAGCCCCAGCATTTT.

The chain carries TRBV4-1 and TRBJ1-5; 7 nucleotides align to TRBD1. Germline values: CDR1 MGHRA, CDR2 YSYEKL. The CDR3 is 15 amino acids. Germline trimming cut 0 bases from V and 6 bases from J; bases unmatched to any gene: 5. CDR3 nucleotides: TGCGCCAGCAGCCAAGACAGGGGGACTGGTCAGCCCCAGCATTTT. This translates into CASSQDRGTGQPQHF.

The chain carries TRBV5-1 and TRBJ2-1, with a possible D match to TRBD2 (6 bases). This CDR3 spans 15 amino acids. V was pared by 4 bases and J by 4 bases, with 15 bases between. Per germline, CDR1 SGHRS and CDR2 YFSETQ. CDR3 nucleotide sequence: TGCGCCAGCAGCCGGTTTTCGAGCGGGTACAATGAGCAGTTCTTC. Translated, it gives CASSRFSSGYNEQFF.

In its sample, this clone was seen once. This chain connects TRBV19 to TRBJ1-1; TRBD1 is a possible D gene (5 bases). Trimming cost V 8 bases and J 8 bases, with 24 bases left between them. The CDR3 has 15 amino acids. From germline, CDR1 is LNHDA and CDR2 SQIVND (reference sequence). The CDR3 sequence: CASFTPGLYFREAFF. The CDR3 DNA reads TGTGCCAGTTTTACACCGGGACTCTACTTCAGGGAAGCTTTCTTT.